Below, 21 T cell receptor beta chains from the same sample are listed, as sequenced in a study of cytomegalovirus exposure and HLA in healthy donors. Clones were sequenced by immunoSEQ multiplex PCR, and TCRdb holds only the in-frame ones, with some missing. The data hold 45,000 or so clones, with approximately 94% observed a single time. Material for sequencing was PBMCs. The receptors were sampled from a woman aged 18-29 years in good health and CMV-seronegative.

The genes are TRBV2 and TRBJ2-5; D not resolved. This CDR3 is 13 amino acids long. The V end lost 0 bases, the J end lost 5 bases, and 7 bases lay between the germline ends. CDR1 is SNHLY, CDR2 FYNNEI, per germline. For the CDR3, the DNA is TGTGCCAGCAGTGAAGCCCCCGGGGAGACCCAGTACTTC. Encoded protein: CASSEAPGETQYF.

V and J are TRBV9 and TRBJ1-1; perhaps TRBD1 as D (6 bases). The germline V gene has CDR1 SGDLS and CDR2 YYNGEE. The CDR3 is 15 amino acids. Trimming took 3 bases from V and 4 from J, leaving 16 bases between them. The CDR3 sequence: CASSDVGQPSTEAFF. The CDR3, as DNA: TGTGCCAGCAGCGATGTGGGACAACCTAGCACTGAAGCTTTCTTT.

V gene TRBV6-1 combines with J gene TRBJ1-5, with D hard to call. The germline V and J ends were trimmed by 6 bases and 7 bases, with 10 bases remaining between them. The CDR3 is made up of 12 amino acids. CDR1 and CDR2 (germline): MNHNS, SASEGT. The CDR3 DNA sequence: TGTGCCAGCAGAGCGTATAACCAGCCCCAGCATTTT. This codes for CASRAYNQPQHF.

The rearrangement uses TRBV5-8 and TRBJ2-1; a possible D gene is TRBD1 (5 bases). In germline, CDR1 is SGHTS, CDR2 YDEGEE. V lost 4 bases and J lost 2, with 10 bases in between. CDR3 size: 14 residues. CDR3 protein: CASSRTLAYNEQFF. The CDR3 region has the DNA TGTGCCAGCAGCCGGACACTGGCCTACAATGAGCAGTTCTTC.

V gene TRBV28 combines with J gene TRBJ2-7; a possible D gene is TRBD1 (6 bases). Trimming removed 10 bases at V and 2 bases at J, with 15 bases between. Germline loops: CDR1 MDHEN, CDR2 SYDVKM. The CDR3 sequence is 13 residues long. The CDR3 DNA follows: TGTGCCACCCACAGGGCCGAAGCCTACGAGCAGTACTTC. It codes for CATHRAEAYEQYF.

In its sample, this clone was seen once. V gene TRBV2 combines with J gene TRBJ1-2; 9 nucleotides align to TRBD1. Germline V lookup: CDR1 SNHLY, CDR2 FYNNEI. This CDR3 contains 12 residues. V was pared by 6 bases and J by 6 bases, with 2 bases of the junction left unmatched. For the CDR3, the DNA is TGTGCCAGCAGGAGGACAGGGGATGGCTACACCTTC. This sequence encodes CASRRTGDGYTF.

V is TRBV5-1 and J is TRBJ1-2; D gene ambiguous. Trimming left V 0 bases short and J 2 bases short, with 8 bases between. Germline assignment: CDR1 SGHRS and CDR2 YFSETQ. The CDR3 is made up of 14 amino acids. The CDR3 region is CASSLDSLNYGYTF. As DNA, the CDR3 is TGCGCCAGCAGCTTGGACAGTTTGAACTATGGCTACACCTTC. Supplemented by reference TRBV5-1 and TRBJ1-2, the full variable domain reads KAGVTQTPRYLIKTRGQQVTLSCSPISGHRSVSWYQQTPGQGLQFLFEYFSETQRNKGNFPGRFSGRQFSNSRSEMNVSTLELGDSALYLCASSLDSLNYGYTFGSGTRLTVV.

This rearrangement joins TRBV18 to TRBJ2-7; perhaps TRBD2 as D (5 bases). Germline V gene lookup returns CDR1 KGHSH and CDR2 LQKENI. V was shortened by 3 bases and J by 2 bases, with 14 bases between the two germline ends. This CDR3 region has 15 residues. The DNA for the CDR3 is TGTGCCAGCTCACCCCGAGGGCCTTTAACCTACGAGCAGTACTTC. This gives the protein CASSPRGPLTYEQYF.

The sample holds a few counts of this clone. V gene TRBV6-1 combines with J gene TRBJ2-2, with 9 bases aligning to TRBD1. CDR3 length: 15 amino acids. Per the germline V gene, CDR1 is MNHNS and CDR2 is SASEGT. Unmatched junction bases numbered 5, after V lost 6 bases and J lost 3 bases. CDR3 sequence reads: CASSHTGGDTGELFF. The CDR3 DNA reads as TGTGCCAGCAGCCACACAGGGGGCGACACCGGGGAGCTGTTTTTT.

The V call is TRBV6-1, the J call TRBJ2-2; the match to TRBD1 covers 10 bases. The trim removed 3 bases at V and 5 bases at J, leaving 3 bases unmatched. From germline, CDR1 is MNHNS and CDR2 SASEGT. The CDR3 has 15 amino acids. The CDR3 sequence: CASSDWTGGTGELFF. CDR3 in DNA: TGTGCCAGCAGTGACTGGACAGGGGGGACCGGGGAGCTGTTTTTT.

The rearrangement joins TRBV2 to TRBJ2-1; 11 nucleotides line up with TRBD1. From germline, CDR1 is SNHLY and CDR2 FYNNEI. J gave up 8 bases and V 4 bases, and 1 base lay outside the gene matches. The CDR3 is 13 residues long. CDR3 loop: CASSGTGGYEQFF. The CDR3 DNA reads TGTGCCAGCAGTGGGACAGGGGGCTATGAGCAGTTCTTC.

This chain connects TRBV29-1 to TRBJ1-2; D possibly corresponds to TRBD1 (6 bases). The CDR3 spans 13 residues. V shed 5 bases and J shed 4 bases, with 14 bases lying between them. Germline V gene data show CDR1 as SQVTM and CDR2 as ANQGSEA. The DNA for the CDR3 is TGCAGCGTTTTACGCGGGGGCGGCTATGGCTACACCTTC. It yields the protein CSVLRGGGYGYTF.

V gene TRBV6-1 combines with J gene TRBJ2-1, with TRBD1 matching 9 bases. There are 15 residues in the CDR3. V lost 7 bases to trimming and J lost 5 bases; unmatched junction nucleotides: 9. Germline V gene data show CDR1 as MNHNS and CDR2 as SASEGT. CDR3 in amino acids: CASTRTGGYNNEQFF. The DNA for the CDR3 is TGTGCCAGCACTCGAACAGGGGGCTATAACAATGAGCAGTTCTTC.

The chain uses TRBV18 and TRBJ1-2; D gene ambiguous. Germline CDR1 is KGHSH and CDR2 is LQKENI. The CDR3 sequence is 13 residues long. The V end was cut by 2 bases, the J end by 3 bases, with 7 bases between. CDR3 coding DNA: TGTGCCAGCTCACCAGATTCGGACTATGGCTACACCTTC. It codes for CASSPDSDYGYTF.

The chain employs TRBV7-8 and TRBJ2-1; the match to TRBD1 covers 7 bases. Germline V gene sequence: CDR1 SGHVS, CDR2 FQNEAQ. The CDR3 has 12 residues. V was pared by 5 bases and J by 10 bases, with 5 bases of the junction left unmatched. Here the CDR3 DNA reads TGTGCCAGCAGCCTGAGGGACAGCGAGCAGTTCTTC. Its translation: CASSLRDSEQFF.

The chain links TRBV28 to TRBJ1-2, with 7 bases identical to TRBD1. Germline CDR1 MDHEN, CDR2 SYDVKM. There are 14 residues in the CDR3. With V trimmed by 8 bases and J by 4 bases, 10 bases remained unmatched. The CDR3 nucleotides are TGTGCCAGCGATCCGGGACAGCCATCCTATGGCTACACCTTC. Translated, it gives CASDPGQPSYGYTF.

CDR3 region: CASSYSIRTGDGYTF. CDR3 in DNA: TGTGCCAGCAGTTATAGTATAAGGACAGGGGATGGCTACACCTTC. The rearrangement joins TRBV6-6 to TRBJ1-2, with TRBD1 identical over 9 bases. This CDR3 has 15 residues. The V gene end was trimmed by 3 bases and the J gene end by 6 bases; junction bases not matched to a gene: 8. Germline CDR1 reads MNHNY; CDR2 reads SVGAGI (reference sequence).

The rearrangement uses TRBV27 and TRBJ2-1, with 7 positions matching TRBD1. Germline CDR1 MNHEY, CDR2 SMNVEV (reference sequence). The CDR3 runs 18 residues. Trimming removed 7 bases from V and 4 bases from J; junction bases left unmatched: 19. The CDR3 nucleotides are TGTGCCAGCATTCGGAGGATCGTAGGGGGCTCTCCTTACAATGAGCAGTTCTTC. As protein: CASIRRIVGGSPYNEQFF.

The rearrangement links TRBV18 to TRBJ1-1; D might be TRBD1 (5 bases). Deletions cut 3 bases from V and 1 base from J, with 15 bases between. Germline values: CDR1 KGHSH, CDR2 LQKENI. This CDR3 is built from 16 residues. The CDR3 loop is CASSPLELQENTEAFF. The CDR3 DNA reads TGTGCCAGCTCACCCCTAGAATTACAGGAGAACACTGAAGCTTTCTTT.

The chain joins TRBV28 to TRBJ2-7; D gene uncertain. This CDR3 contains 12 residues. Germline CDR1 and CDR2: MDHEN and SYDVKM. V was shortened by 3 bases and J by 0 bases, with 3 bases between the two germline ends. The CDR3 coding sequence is TGTGCCAGCAGTTTGAGCTCCTACGAGCAGTACTTC. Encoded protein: CASSLSSYEQYF.

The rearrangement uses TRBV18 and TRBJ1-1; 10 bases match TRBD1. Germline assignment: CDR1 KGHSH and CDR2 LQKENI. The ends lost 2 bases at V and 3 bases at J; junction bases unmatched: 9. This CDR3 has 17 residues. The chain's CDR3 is CASSPFRTGTGDTEAFF. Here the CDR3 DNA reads TGTGCCAGCTCACCATTTAGGACCGGGACAGGGGACACTGAAGCTTTCTTT.